These 21 T cell receptor beta chains originate from one sample sequenced in a study of blood T cell repertoires in COVID-19. Data came from immunoSEQ multiplex PCR; TCRdb stores just in-frame clones and leaves some out. There are about 72,000 clones in the sample; roughly 90% occur only once, and over 25% lies in the top ten. Sequenced input: peripheral blood. These receptors were obtained from a man aged 45-60 years with acute or convalescent COVID-19.

This clone showed up just once. The V call is TRBV6-4, the J call TRBJ2-5; D is perhaps TRBD1 (6 bases). Germline CDR1 MRHNA, CDR2 SNTAGT. The germline V and J ends were trimmed by 2 bases and 10 bases, with 26 bases remaining between them. This CDR3 region has 17 residues. CDR3 nucleotides: TGTGCCAGCAGTGACGGTCAAGGGGGACCCAGAGGGGTCTACCAGTACTTC. Protein: CASSDGQGGPRGVYQYF.

This chain connects TRBV27 to TRBJ1-2; 8 nucleotides align to TRBD1. CDR1 and CDR2 (germline): MNHEY, SMNVEV (reference sequence). With V trimmed by 2 bases and J by 7 bases, 9 bases remained unmatched. The CDR3 has 15 amino acids. The CDR3 nucleotides are TGTGCCAGCAGTTTAAAGGCAGGGGGCCTTTCTGGCTACACCTTC. It is translated as CASSLKAGGLSGYTF.

This rearrangement joins TRBV5-8 to TRBJ1-2, with TRBD1 matching over 9 bases. The CDR3 totals 14 residues. Germline V gene sequence: CDR1 SGHTS, CDR2 YDEGEE. Trimming at V came to 3 bases and at J to 0 bases, leaving 0 bases not matched to a gene. The CDR3 reads CASSWTGANYGYTF. The CDR3 bases are TGTGCCAGCAGCTGGACAGGGGCTAACTATGGCTACACCTTC.

This rearrangement joins TRBV19 to TRBJ1-1, with D perhaps TRBD1 (6 bases). Germline V lookup: CDR1 LNHDA, CDR2 SQIVND (reference sequence). V was cut by 3 bases and J by 0 bases, with 14 bases left in between. There are 16 residues in the CDR3. CDR3 protein: CASSIGRGSMNTEAFF. The CDR3 DNA is TGTGCCAGTAGTATTGGCAGGGGAAGCATGAACACTGAAGCTTTCTTT.

The chain joins TRBV7-2 to TRBJ2-1, with 7 nucleotides matching TRBD2. With V trimmed by 5 bases and J by 15 bases, 10 bases remained unmatched. This CDR3 is 12 amino acids long. Germline V CDR1 and CDR2: SGHTA, FQGNSA. This chain's CDR3 is CASSPAGRGMFF. The CDR3 coding sequence is TGTGCCAGCAGCCCAGCGGGGCGGGGGATGTTCTTC.

This chain uses TRBV6-2 or TRBV6-3 with TRBJ1-1; D is unclear. CDR3 size: 14 residues. The germline V gene encodes CDR1 MNHEY and CDR2 SVGEGT. V was trimmed by 2 bases and J by 0 bases, leaving 7 bases between them. The CDR3 spells CASSYREVNTEAFF. The CDR3 coding sequence is TGTGCCAGCAGTTACAGGGAGGTGAACACTGAAGCTTTCTTT.

Here the CDR3 reads CASSVLQGATGELFF. The CDR3 nucleotides are TGTGCCAGCAGCGTACTACAGGGGGCTACCGGGGAGCTGTTTTTT. The chain has TRBV9 and TRBJ2-2, with 9 bases fitting TRBD1. CDR1 is SGDLS, CDR2 YYNGEE, per germline. This CDR3 has 15 amino acids. J was trimmed by 5 bases and V by 1 base; bases with no gene match: 3.

The genes are TRBV6-5 and TRBJ2-3; no clear D gene. Germline CDR1 MNHEY, CDR2 SVGAGI. CDR3 length: 14 residues. Trimming removed 3 bases from V and 2 bases from J, with 9 bases in between. The DNA of the CDR3 is TGTGCCAGCAGTTATAACAGTGCCACAGATACGCAGTATTTT. Amino acid sequence: CASSYNSATDTQYF.

This chain links TRBV10-3 with TRBJ2-2, with 9 bases fitting TRBD1. This CDR3 contains 14 residues. Losses at the gene ends were 6 bases for V and 7 bases for J; bases not matched to a gene: 6. Looked up from germline, CDR1 is ENHRY and CDR2 is SYGVKD. CDR3 amino acids: CAISGTGRDGELFF. The CDR3 DNA reads as TGTGCCATCAGCGGGACAGGGAGGGACGGGGAGCTGTTTTTT.

The rearrangement links TRBV6-6 to TRBJ1-3, with TRBD1 matching 11 bases. The germline V gene encodes CDR1 MNHNY and CDR2 SVGAGI (reference sequence). V shed 5 bases and J 3 bases; nucleotides not matched to a gene: 6. The CDR3 has 16 amino acids. The CDR3 bases are TGTGCCAGCAGTACGGACAGGGGGCAAGGTGGAAACACCATATATTTT. Translated: CASSTDRGQGGNTIYF.

The chain joins TRBV18 to TRBJ1-1; TRBD1 is a possible D gene (6 bases). Trimming left V 0 bases short and J 3 bases short, with 8 bases between. This CDR3 has 14 residues. From germline, CDR1 is KGHSH and CDR2 LQKENI. This CDR3 is CASSPPNRDTEAFF. CDR3 in DNA: TGTGCCAGCTCACCACCCAACAGGGACACTGAAGCTTTCTTT.

The chain carries TRBV4-1 and TRBJ2-7, with TRBD1 identical over 7 bases. The trim removed 0 bases at V and 2 bases at J, leaving 4 bases unmatched. The germline V gene has CDR1 MGHRA and CDR2 YSYEKL. The CDR3 is 15 residues long. CDR3 protein: CASSQDLGTAYEQYF. In DNA form, the CDR3 reads TGCGCCAGCAGCCAAGATCTCGGGACAGCCTACGAGCAGTACTTC.

The J gene is TRBJ2-7, the V gene TRBV11-2; D gene unclear. Germline CDR1 SGHAT, CDR2 FQNNGV. The CDR3 runs to 12 residues. The germline V and J ends were trimmed by 6 bases and 3 bases, with 9 bases remaining between them. CDR3 nucleotide sequence: TGTGCCAGCAGTTCGACACTCTACGAGCAGTACTTC. The encoded protein is CASSSTLYEQYF.

V and J are TRBV29-1 and TRBJ1-1, with 10 bases identical to TRBD1. Germline-derived CDR1 and CDR2 are SQVTM and ANQGSEA. The CDR3 spans 15 residues. After removal of 1 base from V and 6 bases from J, the junction contained 8 bases not matched to a gene. The CDR3 DNA sequence: TGCAGCGTTGAAGTCGGGACAGGGGAACTCTCTGAAGCTTTCTTT. It is translated as CSVEVGTGELSEAFF.

V gene TRBV27 combines with J gene TRBJ2-5; 9 bases fit TRBD1. The V segment lost 5 bases and the J segment 5 bases; nucleotides outside the gene matches: 6. Germline V gives CDR1 MNHEY, CDR2 SMNVEV (reference sequence). This CDR3 contains 14 residues. The CDR3 coding sequence is TGTGCCAGCAGTAACACAGGGGGCGGGGAGACCCAGTACTTC. This sequence encodes CASSNTGGGETQYF.

The chain combines TRBV7-9 with TRBJ1-2; 10 positions agree with TRBD1. This CDR3 region has 16 residues. Germline V CDR1 and CDR2: SEHNR, FQNEAQ (reference sequence). The ends lost 3 bases at V and 5 bases at J; junction bases unmatched: 9. DNA of the CDR3: TGTGCCAGCAGCTTTTCCTTGGGACAGGGGCCATATGGCTACACCTTC. Protein product: CASSFSLGQGPYGYTF.

The chain joins TRBV19 to TRBJ1-2; D is ambiguous. Germline V gene lookup returns CDR1 LNHDA and CDR2 SQIVND (reference sequence). Trimming pared 1 base from V and 4 bases from J, leaving 10 bases between. This CDR3 contains 14 residues. CDR3 residues: CASSIGGVPYGYTF. DNA for the CDR3: TGTGCCAGTAGTATAGGGGGAGTACCCTATGGCTACACCTTC.

This clone was seen just once. The chain combines TRBV5-4 with TRBJ2-7; perhaps TRBD2 as D (5 bases). V was clipped by 3 bases and J by 4 bases, with 14 bases between them. The CDR3 length is 14 residues. The germline gives CDR1 SGHNT, CDR2 YYREEE (reference sequence). CDR3 amino acids: CASSSVGRRYEQYF. The CDR3 DNA reads as TGTGCCAGCAGCTCTGTAGGGCGGAGGTACGAGCAGTACTTC.

This chain uses TRBV5-1 with TRBJ2-7; TRBD1 might be the D (6 bases). Germline V gives CDR1 SGHRS, CDR2 YFSETQ. CDR3 size: 15 residues. V lost 0 bases and J lost 5, with 15 bases in between. This CDR3 is CASSLEVRGRDEQYF. The CDR3 coding sequence is TGCGCCAGCAGCTTGGAAGTCAGGGGAAGGGACGAGCAGTACTTC.

The chain carries TRBV18 and TRBJ2-1; TRBD2 agrees at 10 bases. V shed 4 bases and J 8 bases; nucleotides not matched to a gene: 5. Germline CDR1 reads KGHSH; CDR2 reads LQKENI. The CDR3 is made up of 14 amino acids. CDR3 nucleotide sequence: TGTGCCAGCTCACTCACTAGCGGGGAGGATGAGCAGTTCTTC. Translated: CASSLTSGEDEQFF.

This chain joins TRBV3-1 (or the pseudogene TRBV3-2) and TRBJ1-1; 8 bases line up with TRBD1. The CDR3 contains 14 residues. Germline lookup yields CDR1 LGHDT and CDR2 YNNKEL (reference sequence). The junction had 6 bases not matched to a gene; V was cut back by 4 bases and J by 5 bases. CDR3 protein: CASSRGQVGTEAFF. DNA of the CDR3: TGTGCCAGCAGCCGGGGACAGGTAGGAACTGAAGCTTTCTTT.